These 21 T cell receptor beta chains came from one sample sequenced in a study of blood T cell repertoires in COVID-19. Some clones are missing from TCRdb's copy, which holds only in-frame ones; the method was immunoSEQ multiplex PCR. The sample holds about 240,000 clones, more than 85% seen once. The source material was PBMCs or T cells enriched from blood (not recorded which). The receptors were gathered from a man aged 35 to 55 who had recovered from COVID-19.

V usage is TRBV7-9 and J usage is TRBJ1-5, with TRBD1 as a possible D gene (5 bases). The CDR3 runs 14 residues. The germline V gene has CDR1 SEHNR and CDR2 FQNEAQ (reference sequence). V was trimmed by 2 bases and J by 3 bases, leaving 8 bases between them. CDR3: CASSLQGTNQPQHF. The CDR3 DNA reads as TGTGCCAGCAGCTTACAGGGAACCAATCAGCCCCAGCATTTT.

The V and J genes are TRBV2 and TRBJ2-7; a weak D match, TRBD2 (6 bases). The CDR3 is made up of 14 amino acids. Trimming stripped 4 bases from V and 3 bases from J, with 13 bases between. Germline CDR1 is SNHLY and CDR2 is FYNNEI. CDR3 sequence: CASSVTGTHYEQYF. The CDR3 coding sequence is TGTGCCAGCAGTGTAACCGGGACTCACTACGAGCAGTACTTC.

The chain combines TRBV28 with TRBJ1-1; 9 bases map to TRBD1. V gave up 6 bases and J gave up 2 bases; unmatched junction bases: 10. The CDR3 consists of 16 residues. CDR1 and CDR2 from the germline V gene are MDHEN and SYDVKM. DNA of the CDR3: TGTGCCAGCAGAACAGGGGGCTCTTCCGTAAACACTGAAGCTTTCTTT. Translation gives CASRTGGSSVNTEAFF.

CDR3 residues: CASSLVGLAPFWFF. In DNA form, the CDR3 reads TGTGCCAGCAGCTTGGTGGGACTAGCCCCATTTTGGTTCTTC. This sequence joins TRBV5-6 and TRBJ2-1, with 9 bases lining up with TRBD2. Germline V gene lookup returns CDR1 SGHDT and CDR2 YYEEEE. This CDR3 region has 14 residues. J lost 15 bases, V lost 0 bases, and 10 bases had no gene match.

This chain connects TRBV5-1 to TRBJ2-1; 8 nucleotides align to TRBD1. Germline V lookup: CDR1 SGHRS, CDR2 YFSETQ. This CDR3 comprises 14 residues. With V trimmed by 2 bases and J by 8 bases, 6 bases remained unmatched. CDR3 protein: CASSFRDRLDEQFF. In DNA, the CDR3 is TGCGCCAGCAGCTTTAGGGACAGGCTGGATGAGCAGTTCTTC.

The chain is built from TRBV7-9 and TRBJ1-1; weak D call: TRBD1 (6 bases). This CDR3 is 15 amino acids long. Trimming left V 1 base short and J 8 bases short, with 17 bases between. Germline V gene lookup returns CDR1 SEHNR and CDR2 FQNEAQ (reference sequence). The CDR3 region has the DNA TGTGCCAGCAGCTTAGTTTGGGGCGGGGGGCAAGAAGCTTTCTTT. It encodes CASSLVWGGGQEAFF.

V usage is TRBV2 and J usage is TRBJ2-3, with TRBD1 matching 12 bases. In germline, CDR1 is SNHLY, CDR2 FYNNEI. Trimming removed 4 bases from V and 4 bases from J; junction bases left unmatched: 3. The CDR3 loop spans 15 amino acids. The CDR3 bases are TGTGCCAGCAGTGGGGGACAGGGGGCCGCAGATACGCAGTATTTT. Its translation is CASSGGQGAADTQYF.

The gene calls are TRBV4-1 and TRBJ1-5, with a weak D call TRBD1 (5 bases). V lost 3 bases and J lost 5, with 17 bases in between. The CDR3 totals 16 residues. CDR1 and CDR2 from the germline V gene are MGHRA and YSYEKL. The CDR3 region is CASSQGLGREDQPQHF. For the CDR3, the DNA is TGCGCCAGCAGCCAGGGGCTGGGACGGGAGGATCAGCCCCAGCATTTT.

The CDR3 DNA reads TGTGCCAGCAACCTAGCGGGGAGCACAGATACGCAGTATTTT. Residues: CASNLAGSTDTQYF. The chain is built from TRBV9 and TRBJ2-3; 9 positions match TRBD2. There are 14 residues in the CDR3. Unmatched junction bases numbered 2, after V lost 6 bases and J lost 0 bases. The germline gives CDR1 SGDLS, CDR2 YYNGEE.

The chain has TRBV4-2 and TRBJ1-3; no clear D gene. The CDR3 is 16 residues long. V was shortened by 0 bases and J by 8 bases, with 17 bases between the two germline ends. Germline V CDR1 and CDR2: LGHNA, YNFKEQ. The CDR3 nucleotides are TGTGCCAGCAGCCAAGAGGGAGTGCACCCCGGGGACACCATATATTTT. Its protein product is CASSQEGVHPGDTIYF.

The chain joins TRBV27 to TRBJ2-3, with TRBD2 matching 8 bases. The germline CDR1 and CDR2 sequences are MNHEY and SMNVEV (reference sequence). The CDR3 is 22 amino acids. The trim removed 7 bases at V and 3 bases at J, leaving 30 bases unmatched. CDR3 DNA: TGTGCCAGCACCCCGGCTCCGATGGGGGTCTCCTACGGGAGGGGTGGGACAGATACGCAGTATTTT. Encoded protein: CASTPAPMGVSYGRGGTDTQYF.

The gene calls are TRBV28 and TRBJ2-7; D is uncertain. The CDR3 has 12 amino acids. CDR1 is MDHEN, CDR2 SYDVKM, per germline. With 6 bases removed from V and 3 bases from J, the gap between germline ends came to 9 bases. In nucleotides, the CDR3 is TGTGCCAGCAGGGCGGCGTACTACGAGCAGTACTTC. Its translation: CASRAAYYEQYF.

The V gene is TRBV6-2 or TRBV6-3, the J gene TRBJ1-1, with no clear D. CDR1 is MNHEY, CDR2 SVGEGT, per germline. The ends were cut back, 5 bases at V and 1 base at J, with 8 bases in the middle. There are 13 residues in the CDR3. The CDR3 protein is CASSKEGNTEAFF. In nucleotides, the CDR3 is TGTGCCAGCAGTAAGGAGGGGAACACTGAAGCTTTCTTT.

This clone appeared a single time. This chain connects TRBV27 to TRBJ2-7; D ambiguous. Germline-derived CDR1 and CDR2 are MNHEY and SMNVEV (reference sequence). There are 15 residues in the CDR3. Trimming removed 6 bases from V and 2 bases from J, with 17 bases in between. The CDR3 DNA is TGTGCCAGCAGAAAACCCATCAATTCAGCCTACGAGCAGTACTTC. Amino acids: CASRKPINSAYEQYF.

The genes are TRBV15 and TRBJ2-3; the D gene is possibly TRBD1 (6 bases). The CDR3 is 15 amino acids. Germline V lookup: CDR1 LNHNV, CDR2 YYDKDF (reference sequence). The V end lost 4 bases, the J end lost 3 bases, and 14 bases lay between the germline ends. In nucleotides, the CDR3 is TGTGCCACCAGCACTCGACAGGACCCTACAGATACGCAGTATTTT. Protein: CATSTRQDPTDTQYF.

This chain connects TRBV5-1 to TRBJ1-2, with D maybe TRBD1 (5 bases). From germline, CDR1 is SGHRS and CDR2 YFSETQ. The CDR3 loop spans 15 amino acids. V was cut by 0 bases and J by 2 bases, with 11 bases left in between. The DNA for the CDR3 is TGCGCCAGCAGCTTGGTTCCGGGGGGAAACTATGGCTACACCTTC. This translates into CASSLVPGGNYGYTF.

The chain uses TRBV11-3 and TRBJ1-1, with a tentative D call TRBD1 (5 bases). CDR1 is SGHNT, CDR2 YENEEA, per germline. Trimming left V 2 bases short and J 4 bases short, with 11 bases between. The CDR3 totals 14 residues. The CDR3 here is CASSLQGRATEAFF. The CDR3 coding sequence is TGTGCCAGCAGCTTACAGGGAAGGGCCACTGAAGCTTTCTTT.

The V gene is TRBV25-1, the J gene TRBJ2-3, with 8 nucleotides matching TRBD1. V lost 4 bases, J lost 0 bases, and 3 bases stayed unmatched. Looked up from germline, CDR1 is MGHDK and CDR2 is SYGVNS. The CDR3 spans 15 residues. This chain's CDR3 is CASSVWTGSTDTQYF. DNA of the CDR3: TGTGCCAGCAGTGTATGGACAGGGAGCACAGATACGCAGTATTTT. Full variable domain (outside the CDR3, taken from reference TRBV25-1 and TRBJ2-3): EADIYQTPRYLVIGTGKKITLECSQTMGHDKMYWYQQDPGMELHLIHYSYGVNSTEKGDLSSESTVSRIRTEHFPLTLESARPSHTSQYLCASSVWTGSTDTQYFGPGTRLTVL.

The V call is TRBV5-1, the J call TRBJ2-7, with 14 bases that match TRBD2. Germline lookup yields CDR1 SGHRS and CDR2 YFSETQ. The ends lost 4 bases at V and 2 bases at J; junction bases unmatched: 11. The CDR3 is 18 residues long. In nucleotides, the CDR3 is TGCGCCAGCAGCCAAATACCGGGACTAGCGGGGGTTACCTACGAGCAGTACTTC. It encodes CASSQIPGLAGVTYEQYF.

The chain is built from TRBV20-1 and TRBJ2-7, with a possible D match to TRBD1 (5 bases). Germline CDR1 DFQATT, CDR2 SNEGSKA (reference sequence). V lost 3 bases to trimming and J lost 0 bases, with 9 bases between them. The CDR3 totals 13 residues. The chain's CDR3 is CSASKGVSYEQYF. The CDR3 DNA reads as TGCAGTGCTAGTAAAGGGGTCTCCTACGAGCAGTACTTC.

The chain couples TRBV19 to TRBJ1-1; D gene unclear. Trimming cost V 1 base and J 4 bases, with 13 bases left between them. Germline V lookup: CDR1 LNHDA, CDR2 SQIVND (reference sequence). The CDR3 contains 15 residues. The CDR3 reads CASSIGGSDGTEAFF. CDR3 coding DNA: TGTGCCAGTAGTATAGGGGGTAGCGACGGCACTGAAGCTTTCTTT.